This is a list of T cell receptor beta chains from one sample in a study of OX40 agonist ivuxolimab in advanced cancers. Repertoires were generated with immunoSEQ multiplex PCR, while TCRdb's copy carries only in-frame clones and drops some. Here the sample spans tens of thousands of clones, over 75% being singletons. The specimen was CD4+ or CD8+ T cells sorted from blood, collected in a trial of the OX40 agonist ivuxolimab. The receptors shown here come from an adult with an advanced solid tumor such as melanoma, head and neck, liver or kidney cancer. Each CDR3 is given with its conserved first and last residue. Each record gives: D gene, J gene, clone size, V gene, CDR3 DNA, CDR3 protein. The D gene is left open where the match is weak. Not all rows give a size; the values are once, few, many and, for expanded clones, a class.

D: .; J: TRBJ1-1; size: .; V: TRBV6-5; DNA: TGTGCCAGCAGTTACGGGACCCTAAACACTGAAGCTTTCTTT; CDR3: CASSYGTLNTEAFF
D: .; J: TRBJ1-2; size: .; V: TRBV7-9; DNA: TGTGCCAGCAGCGACCTTGCTCGGGGCCGGGGTAAAGATGGCTACACCTTC; CDR3: CASSDLARGRGKDGYTF
D: TRBD2; J: TRBJ2-1; size: .; V: TRBV15; DNA: TGTGCCACCAGCAGAGATTTCCCGGGACTAGCGGCCTACAATGAGCAGTTCTTC; CDR3: CATSRDFPGLAAYNEQFF
D: .; J: TRBJ1-2; size: .; V: TRBV5-1; DNA: TGCGCCAGCAGCTTCGGGCCGACAGGATCTGGCTACACCTTC; CDR3: CASSFGPTGSGYTF
D: TRBD1; J: TRBJ1-5; size: .; V: TRBV7-9; DNA: TGTGCCAGCAGCTCGGGACAGGCACCCTATAGCAATCAGCCCCAGCATTTT; CDR3: CASSSGQAPYSNQPQHF
D: .; J: TRBJ2-7; size: .; V: TRBV27; DNA: TGTGCCAGCAGTTTATCACCAGGGTTCCGGGACGAGCAGTACTTC; CDR3: CASSLSPGFRDEQYF
D: .; J: TRBJ2-1; size: .; V: TRBV6-9; DNA: TGTGCCAGCAGGGACAGAGAGCAGTTCTTC; CDR3: CASRDREQFF
D: TRBD1; J: TRBJ1-2; size: few; V: TRBV7-9; DNA: TGTGCCAGCAGCTTCCTCGGGACAGGGGACTATGGCTACACCTTC; CDR3: CASSFLGTGDYGYTF
D: TRBD2; J: TRBJ2-1; size: .; V: TRBV5-1; DNA: TGCGCCAGCAGCGGAACGGGACTAGCGGGGGGTCCTACCTACAATGAGCAGTTCTTC; CDR3: CASSGTGLAGGPTYNEQFF
D: TRBD1; J: TRBJ1-2; size: .; V: TRBV28; DNA: TGTGCCAGCACCCTGAAGCCAGGGGGCGGGGGTGGCTACACCTTC; CDR3: CASTLKPGGGGGYTF
D: .; J: TRBJ2-1; size: .; V: TRBV4-2; DNA: TGTGCCAGCAGCCAAGATTCGGGCAGGGGCAAGGAGCAGTTCTTC; CDR3: CASSQDSGRGKEQFF
D: TRBD1; J: TRBJ1-2; size: .; V: TRBV7-2; DNA: TGTGCCAGCAGCTTAAGCCGGGACAGGGGGAGGTATGGCTACACCTTC; CDR3: CASSLSRDRGRYGYTF
D: .; J: TRBJ1-1; size: few; V: TRBV29-1; DNA: TGCAGCGTTGCCCGGGTTGGGGCTGAAGCTTTCTTT; CDR3: CSVARVGAEAFF
D: .; J: TRBJ2-2; size: once; V: TRBV27; DNA: TGTGCCAGCAGTTTCGGTAAAGGCGGGGAGCTGTTTTTT; CDR3: CASSFGKGGELFF
D: .; J: TRBJ1-4; size: .; V: TRBV28; DNA: TGTGCCAGCAGTCCCCCCTCCCAAAAACTGTTTTTT; CDR3: CASSPPSQKLFF
D: .; J: TRBJ1-1; size: .; V: TRBV27; DNA: TGTGCCAGCAGTTCACAGGGATACACTGAAGCTTTCTTT; CDR3: CASSSQGYTEAFF
D: TRBD1; J: TRBJ2-7; size: .; V: TRBV2; DNA: TGTGCCAGCAGTTCACAGGGGTTTGGGACCTACGAGCAGTACTTC; CDR3: CASSSQGFGTYEQYF
D: .; J: TRBJ1-5; size: .; V: TRBV11-2; DNA: TGTGCCAGCAGCCCAGGGACCCATCAGCCCCAGCATTTT; CDR3: CASSPGTHQPQHF
D: TRBD1; J: TRBJ1-1; size: few; V: TRBV18; DNA: TGTGCCAGCTCAATGGACAGGGTGGATGCTTTCTTT; CDR3: CASSMDRVDAFF
D: .; J: TRBJ2-7; size: .; V: TRBV6-5; DNA: TGTGCCAGCAGTTACTCGACGGGGATTTACGAGCAGTACTTC; CDR3: CASSYSTGIYEQYF
D: .; J: TRBJ1-1; size: .; V: TRBV19; DNA: TGTGCCAGTAGTACCCACTCTGGCTATGAAGCTTTCTTT; CDR3: CASSTHSGYEAFF
D: TRBD2; J: TRBJ2-1; size: .; V: TRBV5-1; DNA: TGCGCCAGCAGCCTTAGCGGGGGCCTGGGGAATGAGCAGTTCTTC; CDR3: CASSLSGGLGNEQFF
D: .; J: TRBJ1-5; size: .; V: TRBV6-6; DNA: TGTGCCAGCAGGGAGGGGAGCGGGTCCAATCAGCCCCAGCATTTT; CDR3: CASREGSGSNQPQHF
D: .; J: TRBJ1-3; size: .; V: TRBV18; DNA: TGTGCCAGCTCACCGCTCCTCCAGGGCAGCACCATATATTTT; CDR3: CASSPLLQGSTIYF
D: .; J: TRBJ2-3; size: .; V: TRBV10-3; DNA: TGTGCCATCAGTGACCCGACTAGAGGCAAGGGGGATACGCAGTATTTT; CDR3: CAISDPTRGKGDTQYF
D: .; J: TRBJ2-3; size: .; V: TRBV6-4; DNA: TGTGCCAGCAGTGACTCTCGGATTAGCACAGATACGCAGTATTTT; CDR3: CASSDSRISTDTQYF
D: .; J: TRBJ2-3; size: .; V: TRBV7-9; DNA: TGTGCCAGCAGCTTAGATTGGACCAGCCTCAGCACAGATACGCAGTATTTT; CDR3: CASSLDWTSLSTDTQYF
D: .; J: TRBJ1-5; size: .; V: TRBV6-1; DNA: TGTGCCACCCTCCTTCGTGATAATCAGCCCCAGCATTTT; CDR3: CATLLRDNQPQHF
D: .; J: TRBJ2-7; size: .; V: TRBV6-5; DNA: TGTGCCAGCAGTTACTCGAAAGGGGGGAGCTCCTACGAGCAGTACTTC; CDR3: CASSYSKGGSSYEQYF
D: TRBD2; J: TRBJ2-1; size: .; V: TRBV2; DNA: TGTGCCAGCAGTGGGTCTTCGCTAGCGGGAGGCGAGAGGTTCTTC; CDR3: CASSGSSLAGGERFF
D: .; J: TRBJ2-7; size: .; V: TRBV19; DNA: TGTGCCACCTCCGTTGCCGCGACCTACGAGCAGTACTTC; CDR3: CATSVAATYEQYF
D: TRBD1; J: TRBJ2-5; size: once; V: TRBV6-6; DNA: TGTGCCAGCAGTTACTCGACAGGGGGAGGGGAGACCCAGTACTTC; CDR3: CASSYSTGGGETQYF
D: TRBD1; J: TRBJ1-4; size: .; V: TRBV2; DNA: TGTGCCAGCAGTGGCCGAGACAGGGCTGAAAAACTGTTTTTT; CDR3: CASSGRDRAEKLFF
D: .; J: TRBJ2-5; size: .; V: TRBV5-1; DNA: TGCGCCAGCAGCTTAGTTCAGGAGACCCAGTACTTC; CDR3: CASSLVQETQYF
D: .; J: TRBJ1-2; size: once; V: TRBV10-3; DNA: TGTGCCACCTCTCTGGACCGAACCTATGGCTACACCTTC; CDR3: CATSLDRTYGYTF
D: TRBD1; J: TRBJ1-4; size: .; V: TRBV11-2; DNA: TGTGCCAGCAGCGTATCACAGGGGGTGGCTAATGAAAAACTGTTTTTT; CDR3: CASSVSQGVANEKLFF
D: .; J: TRBJ2-3; size: once; V: TRBV7-9; DNA: TGTGCCAGCAGCTTAGCGACTGGTCGGAAGGATACGCAGTATTTT; CDR3: CASSLATGRKDTQYF
D: .; J: TRBJ2-3; size: .; V: TRBV18; DNA: TGTGCCAGCTCACCAAGCACAGATACGCAGTATTTT; CDR3: CASSPSTDTQYF
D: .; J: TRBJ2-1; size: .; V: TRBV7-3; DNA: TGTGCCAGCAGCCCCGGCCCGGGGAGCTCCTACAATGAGCAGTTCTTC; CDR3: CASSPGPGSSYNEQFF
D: .; J: TRBJ1-1; size: .; V: TRBV27; DNA: TGTGCCAGCAGACAAAAACAGAACACTGAAGCTTTCTTT; CDR3: CASRQKQNTEAFF
D: TRBD2; J: TRBJ2-5; size: .; V: TRBV7-6; DNA: TGTGCCAGCAGCCCGGGACTAGCGGAGACCCAGTACTTC; CDR3: CASSPGLAETQYF
D: .; J: TRBJ2-3; size: .; V: TRBV5-1; DNA: TGCGCCAGCAGCTTCGGAGGGGCAGATACGCAGTATTTT; CDR3: CASSFGGADTQYF
D: TRBD1; J: TRBJ2-1; size: .; V: TRBV11-2; DNA: TGTGCCAGCAGCTGGGACAGAAACAATGAGCAGTTCTTC; CDR3: CASSWDRNNEQFF
D: TRBD1; J: TRBJ1-3; size: .; V: TRBV5-4; DNA: TGTGCCAGCAGCTTTGACAGGGGGGGTGGAAACACCATATATTTT; CDR3: CASSFDRGGGNTIYF
D: .; J: TRBJ1-1; size: .; V: TRBV28; DNA: TGTGCCAGCAGTTCCCGGGCAAACACTGAAGCTTTCTTT; CDR3: CASSSRANTEAFF